In its sample, the clone carrying this T cell receptor beta chain was seen many times. This sample was taken from a study of CD8+CD57+ T cells in acquired aplastic anemia. Unmatched junction bases numbered 8, after V lost 4 bases and J lost 4 bases. The CDR3 sequence is 17 residues long. Germline V gives CDR1 LNHDA, CDR2 SQIVND (reference sequence). Patients picked for sequencing had shown CD8+CD57+ cell expansion detected by flow cytometry. Genomic DNA provided the template from which TCR beta VDJ and CDR3 profiles were obtained. One entry per CDR3 protein results from TCRdb running MiXCR on the reads. The table lists around 430,000 distinct CDR3 sequences, roughly a third of them singletons.

Sequenced input: sorted CD4+, CD8+, or CD8+CD57+ T cells (not recorded which) from PBMCs. This sequence was found in a human donor with aplastic anemia. V and J are TRBV19 and TRBJ2-6; 9 bases agree with TRBD1. The CDR3 here is CASSTPQGAAGANVLTF. Here the CDR3 DNA reads TGTGCCAGTAGTACACCACAGGGGGCGGCCGGGGCCAACGTCCTGACTTTC.